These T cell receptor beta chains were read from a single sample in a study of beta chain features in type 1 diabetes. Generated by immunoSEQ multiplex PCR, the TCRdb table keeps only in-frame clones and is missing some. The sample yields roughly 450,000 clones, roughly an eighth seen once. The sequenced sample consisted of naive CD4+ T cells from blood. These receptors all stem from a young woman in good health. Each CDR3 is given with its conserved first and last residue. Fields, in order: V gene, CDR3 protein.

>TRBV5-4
CASSLISNKQFF
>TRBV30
CACWTAWEQYF
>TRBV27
CASRGTGGNNEQFF
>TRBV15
CATSRRDFGYGYTF
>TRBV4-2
CASSQSRLGYTF
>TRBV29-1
CSVKPGTMPYNEQFF
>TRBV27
CASRRTSEYNEQFF
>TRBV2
CASRPRTSGGTQYF
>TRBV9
CASSEGTSGPDTQYF
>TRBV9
CASSVVGGRANTGELFF
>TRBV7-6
CASSTNAPETQYF
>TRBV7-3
CASSLAGTEGLAGDNEQFF
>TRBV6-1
CASSDRQGTEAFF
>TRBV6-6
CASRDPWDRGSEQYF
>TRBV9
CASSLGTTDTQYF
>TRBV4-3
CASSQFGANVLTF
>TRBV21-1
CASSKVRTRKAKNIQYF
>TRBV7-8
CASSRSRRSYNEQFF
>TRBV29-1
CSVRDSLNYGYTF
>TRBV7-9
CASSNGQTSTDTQYF
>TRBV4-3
CASSQDPGSKNIQYF
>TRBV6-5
CASSRRTVFYEQYF